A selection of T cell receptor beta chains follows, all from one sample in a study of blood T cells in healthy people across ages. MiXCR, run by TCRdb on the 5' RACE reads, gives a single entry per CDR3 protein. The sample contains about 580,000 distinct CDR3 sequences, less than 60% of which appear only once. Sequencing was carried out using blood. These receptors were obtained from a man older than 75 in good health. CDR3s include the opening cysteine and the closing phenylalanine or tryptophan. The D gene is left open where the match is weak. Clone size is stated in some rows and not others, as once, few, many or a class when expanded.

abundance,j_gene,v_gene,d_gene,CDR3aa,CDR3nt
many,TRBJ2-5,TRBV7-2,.,CASSLLAGDGTQYF,TGTGCCAGCAGCTTATTAGCAGGGGATGGGACCCAGTACTTC
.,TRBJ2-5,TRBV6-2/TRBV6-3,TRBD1,CASTTSDRGGQYF,TGTGCCAGCACCACCTCGGACAGGGGCGGGCAGTACTTC
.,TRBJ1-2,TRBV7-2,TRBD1,CASSTGTGDYGYTF,TGTGCCAGCAGCACGGGGACAGGGGACTATGGCTACACCTTC
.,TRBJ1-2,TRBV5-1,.,CASSLASWGSGYTF,TGCGCCAGCAGCTTGGCCTCATGGGGAAGCGGCTACACCTTC
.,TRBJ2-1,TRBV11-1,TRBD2,CASSFTKSGGSYNEQFF,TGTGCCAGCAGCTTTACCAAAAGCGGGGGGTCCTACAATGAGCAGTTCTTC
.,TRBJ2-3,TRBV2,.,CASRRGENTDTQYF,TGTGCCAGCAGGAGAGGGGAGAACACAGATACGCAGTATTTT
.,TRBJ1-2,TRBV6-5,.,CASSPAMGSRGYTF,TGTGCCAGCAGTCCCGCAATGGGAAGCCGGGGCTACACCTTC
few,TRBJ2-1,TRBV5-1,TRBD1,CASSDRGDAYNEQFF,TGCGCCAGTTCCGACAGGGGTGACGCCTACAATGAGCAGTTCTTC
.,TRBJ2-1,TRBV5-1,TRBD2,CASSLSGSWNNEQFF,TGCGCCAGCAGCTTAAGCGGGAGTTGGAACAATGAGCAGTTCTTC
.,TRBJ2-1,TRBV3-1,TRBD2,CASSQDFSGASYNEQFF,TGTGCCAGCAGCCAAGATTTTAGCGGGGCGTCCTACAATGAGCAGTTCTTC
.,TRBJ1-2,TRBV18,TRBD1,CASSQGTDNYGYTF,TGTGCCAGCTCACAAGGGACAGACAACTATGGCTACACCTTC
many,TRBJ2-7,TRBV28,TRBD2,CASSAGTRGWGYF,TGTGCCAGCAGCGCCGGGACTAGGGGGTGGGGGTACTTC
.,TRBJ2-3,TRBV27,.,CASAPGLGDTQYF,TGTGCCAGCGCCCCAGGGCTGGGAGATACGCAGTATTTT
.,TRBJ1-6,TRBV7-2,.,CASRVDYNSPLHF,TGTGCCAGCAGGGTGGACTATAATTCACCCCTCCACTTT
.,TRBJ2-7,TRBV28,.,CASSVPPGYEQYF,TGTGCCAGCAGTGTACCGCCGGGCTATGAGCAGTACTTC
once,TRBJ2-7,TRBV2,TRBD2,CASSTRLARQYF,TGTGCCAGCAGTACCCGACTAGCGCGGCAGTACTTC
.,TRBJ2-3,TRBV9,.,CASSTHPVETDTQYF,TGTGCCAGCAGCACCCACCCCGTGGAGACAGATACGCAGTATTTT
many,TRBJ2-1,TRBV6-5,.,CASGGSSTYEQFF,TGTGCCAGCGGGGGTAGTAGTACGTATGAGCAGTTCTTC
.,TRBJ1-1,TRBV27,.,CASSALVGTEAFF,TGTGCCAGCAGTGCATTAGTAGGAACTGAAGCTTTCTTT
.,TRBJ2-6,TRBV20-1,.,CSAGPSQANVLTF,TGCAGTGCCGGCCCCTCGCAGGCCAACGTCCTGACTTTC
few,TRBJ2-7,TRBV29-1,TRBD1,CSVGQGASGESMYEQYF,TGCAGCGTAGGACAGGGGGCTAGCGGGGAGTCTATGTACGAGCAGTACTTC
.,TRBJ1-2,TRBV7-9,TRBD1,CASSLWTGGGYTF,TGTGCCAGCAGCTTATGGACAGGGGGTGGCTACACCTTC
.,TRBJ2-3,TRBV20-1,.,CSARSPIASTDTQYF,TGCAGTGCTAGAAGTCCTATCGCTAGCACAGATACGCAGTATTTT
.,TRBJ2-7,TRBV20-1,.,CSARAAVLSYNEQYF,TGCAGTGCTAGAGCCGCGGTCCTCTCCTACAATGAGCAGTACTTC
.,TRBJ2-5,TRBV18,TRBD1,CASSPQTGSETQYF,TGTGCCAGCTCACCACAGACAGGGAGTGAGACCCAGTACTTC
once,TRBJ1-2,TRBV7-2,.,CASSLDGRAYNYGYTF,TGTGCCAGCAGCTTAGACGGCAGAGCTTATAACTATGGCTACACCTTC
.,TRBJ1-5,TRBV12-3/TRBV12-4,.,CASTLQGQSNQPQHF,TGTGCCAGCACCCTCCAGGGGCAGAGCAATCAGCCCCAGCATTTT
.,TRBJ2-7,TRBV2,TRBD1,CASDRGRSEQYF,TGTGCCAGCGACAGGGGTAGGAGCGAGCAGTACTTC
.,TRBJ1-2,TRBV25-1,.,CASSTRTGHGYTF,TGTGCCAGCTCTACCCGGACCGGACATGGCTACACCTTC
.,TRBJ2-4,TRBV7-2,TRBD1,CASSLQPGSDRGLRDIQYF,TGTGCCAGCAGCTTACAACCTGGGAGCGACAGGGGGCTTCGGGACATTCAGTACTTC
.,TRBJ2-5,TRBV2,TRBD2,CASRLLAGGETQYF,TGTGCCAGCAGACTTCTAGCGGGGGGTGAGACCCAGTACTTC
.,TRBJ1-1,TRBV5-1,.,CASNQGNTEAFF,TGCGCCAGCAATCAGGGGAACACTGAAGCTTTCTTT
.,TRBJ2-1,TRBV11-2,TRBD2,CASSFASGSEGEQFF,TGTGCCAGCAGCTTCGCTAGCGGGTCCGAGGGTGAGCAGTTCTTC
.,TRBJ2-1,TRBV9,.,CASSVDGGYNEQFF,TGTGCCAGCAGCGTAGACGGGGGTTACAATGAGCAGTTCTTC
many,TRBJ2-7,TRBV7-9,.,CASSPGRASYEQYF,TGTGCCAGCAGTCCCGGACGGGCCTCCTACGAGCAGTACTTC
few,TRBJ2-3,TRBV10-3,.,CAISENTDTQYF,TGTGCCATCAGTGAGAACACAGATACGCAGTATTTT